What follows describes a single T cell receptor beta chain. Its specific antigen is unknown. It has no much larger one-base neighbor in the sample; base qualities were not kept. Cut back by 2 bases and 7 bases, the V and J ends lie 6 bases apart. The CDR3, from cysteine to phenylalanine, totals 12 residues. Only the CDR3 DNA stays, 36 bases, in frame from base 1. As encoded in the germline V gene, CDR1 is MDHEN while CDR2 is SYDVKM. This entry comes from a study of T-cell memory formation after mild COVID-19 (dated by TCRdb to the early 2020s). Notes on the research overall: TCR sequence clusters from the two donors were largely donor specific. T-cell clones expanding and contracting after mild COVID-19 in two donors were tracked by longitudinal TCRalpha and TCRbeta repertoire sequencing. The cohort comprised two young, previously healthy adult volunteers, one female and one male.

Ficoll-Paque density gradient centrifugation was used to isolate PBMCs. The paper's findings and limits, for the study overall: Clones contracting from day 15 to 85 had balanced CD4/CD8 phenotypes, while a second wave expanding from day 15 to 37 was biased towards CD4+. The second-wave clones that peaked on day 37 were not confirmed to be SARS-CoV-2 specific. The study included only a couple of mild cases, and larger cohorts that include severe cases with pre-infection samples were judged to be necessary. Some responding clones were found in pre-infection memory, which suggests that pre-existing cross-reactive memory T cells took part in the SARS-CoV-2 response. Contracting CD4+ clones were found mainly in CM and EM memory subsets, while CD8+ clones were enriched in EMRA.

Sequencing instrument: Illumina NovaSeq 6000. Using 5'RACE with constant-segment primers, TCRalpha and TCRbeta cDNA libraries were constructed, with sample barcodes and unique molecular identifiers added in the process. Trizol reagent was used to extract RNA from every sample. Library amplification was performed in two PCR steps, and a second sample barcode and Illumina TruSeq adapters were introduced in the second step. The libraries were sequenced on an Illumina NovaSeq using 2 x 150 bp paired-end reads. In the authors' own workflow: The reads were demultiplexed and collapsed into UMI-guided consensus sequences using migec v1.2.7. Using mixcr v2.1.11, the UMI consensuses were aligned to TRA and TRB V and J templates and assembled into clonotypes. Clonotypes were classified as expanded or contracted when called significant by both edgeR and NoisET, with noise models trained on biological replicates. For edgeR calls, the thresholds were a false discovery rate-adjusted p below 0.01 and a log2 fold-change of 1. PCA with hierarchical clustering of max-normalized trajectories of the 1000 most abundant clonotypes was used as exploratory dynamics analysis. Separately sequenced CD4+ and CD8+ repertoires were used to assign a CD4 or CD8 phenotype to each responding clone. TCRdb itself trimmed the public reads at Q25 with fastp, ran MiXCR and retained productive beta chains. Rows merge per CDR3 protein into single entries with the most common DNA and genes. These V and J calls originate from TCRdb's pipeline instead of the authors' own analysis. Across this sample there are 300,000 to 350,000 distinct CDR3 sequences, with roughly an eighth seen only once. The ten top clones hold about 21% of the sample.

The clonotype comes from a man between 18 and 35 years old who had mild COVID-19 (a few samples of this study predate the infection). The sample titles of this study are shuffled in the database, so cell type and time point are left out; the donor was told from shared clones. The chain joins TRBV28 to TRBJ1-5; the D gene is unclear. The specimen was PBMCs or a T cell subset sorted from them (not recorded which). In nucleotides, the sequence is TGTGCCAGCAGTTTACAGGTCCAGCCCCAGCATTTT. This yields the protein CASSLQVQPQHF.